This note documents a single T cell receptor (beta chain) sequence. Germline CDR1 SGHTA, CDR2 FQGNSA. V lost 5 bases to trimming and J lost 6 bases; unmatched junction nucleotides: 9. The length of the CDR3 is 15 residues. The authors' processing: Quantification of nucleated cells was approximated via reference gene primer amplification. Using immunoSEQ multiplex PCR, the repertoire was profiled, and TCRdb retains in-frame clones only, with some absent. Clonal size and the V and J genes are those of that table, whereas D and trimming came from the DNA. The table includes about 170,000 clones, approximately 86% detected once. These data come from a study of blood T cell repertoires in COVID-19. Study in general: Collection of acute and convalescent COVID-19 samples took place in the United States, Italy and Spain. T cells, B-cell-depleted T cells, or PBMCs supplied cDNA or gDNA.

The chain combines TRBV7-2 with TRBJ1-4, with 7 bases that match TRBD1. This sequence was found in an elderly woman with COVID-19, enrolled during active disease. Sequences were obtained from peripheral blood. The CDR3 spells CASSPGNRGDEKLFF. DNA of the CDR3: TGTGCCAGCAGCCCTGGCAACAGGGGAGATGAAAAACTGTTTTTT.